Included here is one T cell receptor beta chain sequence, with context. No antigen is known for it. These data are taken from a study of graft-versus-host responses after intestinal transplantation. Using immunoSEQ multiplex PCR, the repertoire was profiled, and TCRdb retains in-frame clones only, with some absent. The sample records some 110,000 clones, just under 95% being singletons. This TCR came from a human donor who was the organ donor for an intestinal transplant. The sequencing here drew on unstimulated CD8+ T cells sorted from spleen or lymph node cells, taken before transplant.

The CDR3 DNA reads as TGTGCCAGCAGCTTGGGGGTAGCGGGGACCTACGAGCAGTACTTC. Amino acid sequence: CASSLGVAGTYEQYF. The rearrangement links TRBV5-4 to TRBJ2-7; 8 bases match TRBD2. The V gene end was trimmed by 0 bases and the J gene end by 2 bases; junction bases not matched to a gene: 4. Germline CDR1 reads SGHNT; CDR2 reads YYREEE (reference sequence). The CDR3 totals 15 residues.